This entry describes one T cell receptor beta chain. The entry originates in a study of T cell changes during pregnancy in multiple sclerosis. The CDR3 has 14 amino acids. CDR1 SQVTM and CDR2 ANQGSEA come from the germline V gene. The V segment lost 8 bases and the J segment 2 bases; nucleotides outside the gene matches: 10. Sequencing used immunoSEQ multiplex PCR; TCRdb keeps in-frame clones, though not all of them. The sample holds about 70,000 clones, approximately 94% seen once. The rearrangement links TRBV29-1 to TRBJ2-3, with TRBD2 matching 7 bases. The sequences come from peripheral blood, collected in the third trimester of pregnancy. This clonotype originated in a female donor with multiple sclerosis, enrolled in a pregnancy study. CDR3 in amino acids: CSFAGTTYTDTQYF. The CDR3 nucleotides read TGCAGCTTTGCTGGGACTACCTACACAGATACGCAGTATTTT.